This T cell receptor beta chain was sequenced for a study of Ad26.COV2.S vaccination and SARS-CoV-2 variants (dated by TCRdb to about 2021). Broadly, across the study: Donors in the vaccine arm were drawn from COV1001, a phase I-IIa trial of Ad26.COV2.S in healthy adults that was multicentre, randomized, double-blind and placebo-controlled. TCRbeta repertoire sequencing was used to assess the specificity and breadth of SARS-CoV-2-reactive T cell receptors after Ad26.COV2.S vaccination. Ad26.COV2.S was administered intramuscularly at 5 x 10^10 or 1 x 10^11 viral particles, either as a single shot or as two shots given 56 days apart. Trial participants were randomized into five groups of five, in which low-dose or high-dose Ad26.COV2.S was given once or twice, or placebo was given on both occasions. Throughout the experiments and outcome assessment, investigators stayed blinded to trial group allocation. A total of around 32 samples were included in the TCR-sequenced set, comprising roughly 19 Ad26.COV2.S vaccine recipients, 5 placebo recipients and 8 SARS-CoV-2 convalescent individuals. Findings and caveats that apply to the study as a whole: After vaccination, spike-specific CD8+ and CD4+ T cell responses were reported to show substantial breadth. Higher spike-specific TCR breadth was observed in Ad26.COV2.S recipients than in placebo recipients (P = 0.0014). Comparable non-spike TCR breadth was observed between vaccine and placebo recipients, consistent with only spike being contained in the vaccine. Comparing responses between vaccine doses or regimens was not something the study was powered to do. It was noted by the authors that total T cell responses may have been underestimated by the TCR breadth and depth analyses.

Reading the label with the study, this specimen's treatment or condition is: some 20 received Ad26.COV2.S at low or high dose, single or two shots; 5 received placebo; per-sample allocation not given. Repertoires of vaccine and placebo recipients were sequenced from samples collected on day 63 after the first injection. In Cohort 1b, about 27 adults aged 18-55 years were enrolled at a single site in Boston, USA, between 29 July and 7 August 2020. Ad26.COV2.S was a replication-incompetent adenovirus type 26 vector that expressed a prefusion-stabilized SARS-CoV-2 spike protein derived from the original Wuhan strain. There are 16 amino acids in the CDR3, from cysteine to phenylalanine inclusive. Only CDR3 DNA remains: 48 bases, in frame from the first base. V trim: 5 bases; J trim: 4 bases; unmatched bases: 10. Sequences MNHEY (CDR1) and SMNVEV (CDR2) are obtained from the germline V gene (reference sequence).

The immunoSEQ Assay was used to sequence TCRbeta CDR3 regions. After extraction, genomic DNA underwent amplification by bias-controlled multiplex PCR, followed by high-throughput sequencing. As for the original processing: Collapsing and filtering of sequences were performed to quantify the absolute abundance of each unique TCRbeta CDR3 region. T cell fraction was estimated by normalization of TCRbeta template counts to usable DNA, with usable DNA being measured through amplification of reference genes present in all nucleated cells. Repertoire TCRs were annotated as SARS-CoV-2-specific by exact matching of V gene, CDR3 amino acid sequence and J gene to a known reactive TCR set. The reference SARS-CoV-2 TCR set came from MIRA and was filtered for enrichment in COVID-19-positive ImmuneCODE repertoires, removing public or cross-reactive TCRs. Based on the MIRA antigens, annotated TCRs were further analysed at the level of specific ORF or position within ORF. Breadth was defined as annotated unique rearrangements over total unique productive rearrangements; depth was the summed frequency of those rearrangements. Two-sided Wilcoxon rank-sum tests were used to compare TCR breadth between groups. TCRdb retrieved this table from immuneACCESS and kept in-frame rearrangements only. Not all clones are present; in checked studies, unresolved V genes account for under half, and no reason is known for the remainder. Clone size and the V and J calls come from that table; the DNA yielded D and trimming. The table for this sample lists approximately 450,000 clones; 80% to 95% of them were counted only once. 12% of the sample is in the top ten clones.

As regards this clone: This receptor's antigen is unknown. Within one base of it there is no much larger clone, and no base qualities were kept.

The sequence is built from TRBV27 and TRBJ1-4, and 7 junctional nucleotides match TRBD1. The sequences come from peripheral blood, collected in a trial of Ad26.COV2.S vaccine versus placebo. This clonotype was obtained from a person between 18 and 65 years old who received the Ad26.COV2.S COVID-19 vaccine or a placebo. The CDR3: CASSPRTGAFNEKLFF. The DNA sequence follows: TGTGCCAGCAGTCCCCGGACAGGCGCCTTTAATGAAAAACTGTTTTTT.